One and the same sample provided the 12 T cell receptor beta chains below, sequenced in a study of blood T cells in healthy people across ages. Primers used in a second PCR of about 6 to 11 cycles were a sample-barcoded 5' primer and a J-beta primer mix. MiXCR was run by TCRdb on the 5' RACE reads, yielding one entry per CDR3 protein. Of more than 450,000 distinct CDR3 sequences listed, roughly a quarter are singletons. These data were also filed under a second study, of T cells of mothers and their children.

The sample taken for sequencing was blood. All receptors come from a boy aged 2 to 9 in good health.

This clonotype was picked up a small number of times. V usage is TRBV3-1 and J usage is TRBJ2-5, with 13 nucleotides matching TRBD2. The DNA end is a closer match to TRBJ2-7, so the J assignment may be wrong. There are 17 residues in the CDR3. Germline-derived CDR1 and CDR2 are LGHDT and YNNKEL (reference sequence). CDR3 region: CASSPGTSGKWSYEQYF. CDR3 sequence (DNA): TGTGCCAGCAGCCCCGGGACTAGCGGGAAATGGTCCTACGAGCAGTACTTC.

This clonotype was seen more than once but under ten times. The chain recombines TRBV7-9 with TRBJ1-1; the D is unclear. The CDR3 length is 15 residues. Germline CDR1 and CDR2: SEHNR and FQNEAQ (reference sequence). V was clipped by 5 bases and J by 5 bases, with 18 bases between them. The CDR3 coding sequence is TGTGCCAGCAGCCTCCCTCTGCCCCGTGGGACTGAAGCTTTCTTT. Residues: CASSLPLPRGTEAFF.

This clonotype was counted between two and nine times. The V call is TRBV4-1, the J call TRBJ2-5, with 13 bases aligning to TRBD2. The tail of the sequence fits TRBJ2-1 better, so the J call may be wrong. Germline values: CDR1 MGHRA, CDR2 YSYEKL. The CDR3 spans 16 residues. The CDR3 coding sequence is TGCGCCAGCAGCCAAGGGACTAGCGGGAGCATGAATGAGCAGTTCTTC. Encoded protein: CASSQGTSGSMNEQFF.

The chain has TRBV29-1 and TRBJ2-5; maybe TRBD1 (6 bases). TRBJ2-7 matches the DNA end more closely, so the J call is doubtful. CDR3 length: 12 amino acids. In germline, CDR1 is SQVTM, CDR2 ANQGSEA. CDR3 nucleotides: TGCAGCGCCCAGACAGGTGGCTACGAGCAGTACTTC. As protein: CSAQTGGYEQYF.

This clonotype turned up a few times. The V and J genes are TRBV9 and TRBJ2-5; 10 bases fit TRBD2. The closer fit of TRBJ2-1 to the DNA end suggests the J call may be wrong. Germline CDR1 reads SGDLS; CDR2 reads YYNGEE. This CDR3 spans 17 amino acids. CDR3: CASSHSASGGSYNEQFF. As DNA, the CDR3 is TGTGCCAGCAGTCATTCAGCTAGCGGGGGCAGTTACAATGAGCAGTTCTTC.

This chain's CDR3 is CAISESPNTEAFF. The CDR3 DNA reads TGTGCCATCAGTGAGTCCCCGAACACTGAAGCTTTCTTT. The rearrangement links TRBV10-3 to TRBJ1-1, with D unclear. CDR1 ENHRY and CDR2 SYGVKD come from the germline V gene. The germline V and J ends were trimmed by 0 bases and 1 base, with 3 bases remaining between them. The CDR3 is made up of 13 amino acids.

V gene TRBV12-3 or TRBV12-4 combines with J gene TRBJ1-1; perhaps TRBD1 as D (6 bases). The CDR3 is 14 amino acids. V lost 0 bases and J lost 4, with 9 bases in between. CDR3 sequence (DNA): TGTGCCAGCAGTTTAGCCACAGGGATCACTGAAGCTTTCTTT. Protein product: CASSLATGITEAFF.

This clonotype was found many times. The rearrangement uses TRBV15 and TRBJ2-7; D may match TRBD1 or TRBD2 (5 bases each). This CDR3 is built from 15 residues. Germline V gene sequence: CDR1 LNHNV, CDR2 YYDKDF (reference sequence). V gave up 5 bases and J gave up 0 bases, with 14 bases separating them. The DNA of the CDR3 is TGTGCCACCAGCGTCGGGACGGGAAGCTCCTACGAGCAGTACTTC. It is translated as CATSVGTGSSYEQYF. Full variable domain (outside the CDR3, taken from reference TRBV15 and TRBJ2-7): DAMVIQNPRYQVTQFGKPVTLSCSQTLNHNVMYWYQQKSSQAPKLLFHYYDKDFNNEADTPDNFQSRRPNTSFCFLDIRSPGLGDTAMYLCATSVGTGSSYEQYFGPGTRLTVT.

The CDR3 is CASGDSYNEQFF. The CDR3, as DNA: TGTGCCAGCGGGGACTCCTACAATGAGCAGTTCTTC. The chain employs TRBV5-5 and TRBJ2-1, with no clear D. The germline gives CDR1 SGHKS, CDR2 YYEKEE (reference sequence). This CDR3 is built from 12 residues. Trimming stripped 7 bases from V and 0 bases from J, with 5 bases between.

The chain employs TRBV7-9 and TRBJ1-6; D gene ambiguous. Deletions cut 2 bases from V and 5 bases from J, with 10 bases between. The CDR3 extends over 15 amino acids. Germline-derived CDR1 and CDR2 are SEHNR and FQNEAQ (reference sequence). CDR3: CASSLSQGHNSPLHF. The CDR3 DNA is TGTGCCAGCAGCTTATCCCAAGGCCATAATTCACCCCTCCACTTT.

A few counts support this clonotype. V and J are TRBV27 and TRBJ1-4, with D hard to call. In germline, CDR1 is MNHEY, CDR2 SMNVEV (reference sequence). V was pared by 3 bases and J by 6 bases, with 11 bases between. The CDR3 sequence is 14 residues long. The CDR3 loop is CASSFKQADEKLFF. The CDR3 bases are TGTGCCAGCAGTTTCAAGCAGGCCGATGAAAAACTGTTTTTT.

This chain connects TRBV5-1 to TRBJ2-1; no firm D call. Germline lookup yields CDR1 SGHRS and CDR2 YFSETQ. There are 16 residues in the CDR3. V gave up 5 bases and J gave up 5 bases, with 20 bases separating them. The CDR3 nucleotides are TGCGCCAGCAGTCAAACGTGGGGTAGTTTGGACAATGAGCAGTTCTTC. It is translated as CASSQTWGSLDNEQFF.